Presented here are 21 T cell receptor beta chains from one specimen sequenced in a study of T cells in Graves' hyperthyroidism and ophthalmopathy (dated by TCRdb to the late 2010s). The library was produced with multiplex PCR. The instrument given in TCRdb is Illumina HiSeq 2000. Amplification of TCR beta CDR3 regions was carried out from RNA transcripts. The first round of RT-PCR for the TCR CDR3 was performed with the HTBI primer set and the Qiagen OneStep RT-PCR kit. TCRdb ran its own pipeline on the public reads, namely fastp trimming at Q25 and MiXCR clone calling, and kept in-frame beta chains. Each CDR3 protein appears once, grouped with its most common genes and DNA. This sample comprises some 620,000 distinct CDR3 sequences, 15% to 20% of them detected only once. Less than 4.5% of the sample belongs to the ten largest clones. Sequenced material: blood. The source of these receptors is a woman aged 25 to 45 with Graves' hyperthyroidism.

This clonotype was counted ten times or more. The CDR3 loop reads CASSLDPPYEQYF. Written as DNA, the CDR3 is TGTGCCAGCAGCTTAGATCCTCCCTACGAGCAGTACTTC. The rearrangement links TRBV11-2 to TRBJ2-7; D call uncertain. CDR1 and CDR2 (germline): SGHAT, FQNNGV. Trimming shortened V by 0 bases and J by 2 bases, and 5 bases separated the two germline ends. The length of the CDR3 is 13 residues.

This clonotype was recorded a few times. CDR3 coding DNA: TGCGCCAGCAGTACCGGGACAATGGGCTACGAGCAGTACTTC. It translates to CASSTGTMGYEQYF. This chain uses TRBV5-1 with TRBJ2-7; weak D call: TRBD1 (6 bases). This CDR3 has 14 amino acids. Per germline, CDR1 SGHRS and CDR2 YFSETQ. V was pared by 5 bases and J by 3 bases, with 15 bases between.

The chain uses TRBV9 and TRBJ2-3, with 8 bases lining up with TRBD2. This CDR3 comprises 15 residues. The ends lost 1 base at V and 3 bases at J; junction bases unmatched: 4. Germline V gene data show CDR1 as SGDLS and CDR2 as YYNGEE. The CDR3: CASSVYGRGTDTQYF. CDR3 bases: TGTGCCAGCAGCGTATACGGGAGGGGGACAGATACGCAGTATTTT. Full variable domain (rest looked up from reference TRBV9 and TRBJ2-3): DSGVTQTPKHLITATGQRVTLRCSPRSGDLSVYWYQQSLDQGLQFLIQYYNGEERAKGNILERFSAQQFPDLHSELNLSSLELGDSALYFCASSVYGRGTDTQYFGPGTRLTVL.

This chain links TRBV5-5 with TRBJ2-7; 8 nucleotides line up with TRBD1. CDR3 length: 15 residues. Germline values: CDR1 SGHKS, CDR2 YYEKEE (reference sequence). Trimming at V came to 2 bases and at J to 1 base, leaving 5 bases not matched to a gene. The CDR3, as DNA: TGTGCCAGCAGCTTTAGACAGGGGTTATCCTACGAGCAGTACTTC. Protein product: CASSFRQGLSYEQYF. Full variable domain (missing parts from reference TRBV5-5 and TRBJ2-7): DAGVTQSPTHLIKTRGQQVTLRCSPISGHKSVSWYQQVLGQGPQFIFQYYEKEERGRGNFPDRFSARQFPNYSSELNVNALLLGDSALYLCASSFRQGLSYEQYFGPGTRLTVT.

V and J are TRBV4-3 and TRBJ2-7, with 8 nucleotides matching TRBD1. The CDR3 length is 15 residues. The V gene end was trimmed by 1 base and the J gene end by 5 bases; junction bases not matched to a gene: 7. CDR1 and CDR2 from the germline V gene are LGHNA and YSLEER. The CDR3 DNA reads as TGCGCCAGCAGCCAAGGGGGACAGGCGATCGACGAGCAGTACTTC. Protein sequence: CASSQGGQAIDEQYF.

This clonotype has at least ten counts. The V call is TRBV27, the J call TRBJ2-3; no definite D call. V was shortened by 5 bases and J by 0 bases, with 6 bases between the two germline ends. The germline V gene encodes CDR1 MNHEY and CDR2 SMNVEV (reference sequence). The CDR3 is 13 residues long. The CDR3 DNA sequence: TGTGCCAGCAGTGCCCCTAGCACAGATACGCAGTATTTT. Residues: CASSAPSTDTQYF.

This clonotype was counted many times. The gene calls are TRBV15 and TRBJ2-4; D is ambiguous. This CDR3 comprises 14 residues. Trimming shortened V by 1 base and J by 9 bases, and 13 bases separated the two germline ends. Germline V gene data show CDR1 as LNHNV and CDR2 as YYDKDF (reference sequence). This CDR3 is CATSRGAEVGIQYF. The CDR3 nucleotides are TGTGCCACCAGCAGAGGCGCAGAAGTTGGCATTCAGTACTTC. The complete variable domain, with remaining parts taken from reference TRBV15 and TRBJ2-4, reads DAMVIQNPRYQVTQFGKPVTLSCSQTLNHNVMYWYQQKSSQAPKLLFHYYDKDFNNEADTPDNFQSRRPNTSFCFLDIRSPGLGDTAMYLCATSRGAEVGIQYFGAGTRLSVL.

This clonotype was seen only a few times. The chain employs TRBV20-1 and TRBJ2-3; 7 bases line up with TRBD1. CDR3 length equals 16 residues. The V gene end was trimmed by 6 bases and the J gene end by 6 bases; junction bases not matched to a gene: 18. Germline lookup yields CDR1 DFQATT and CDR2 SNEGSKA (reference sequence). For the CDR3, the DNA is TGCAGTGCCCCGACCTGGGGGAGAGGGGGCCCCGATACGCAGTATTTT. Translation gives CSAPTWGRGGPDTQYF.

This chain connects TRBV18 to TRBJ2-5, with 12 nucleotides matching TRBD2. The CDR3 consists of 16 residues. Germline CDR1 KGHSH, CDR2 LQKENI. V lost 5 bases and J lost 1; bases outside the gene matches: 5. The CDR3 loop reads CASSSLAGGPQETQYF. The CDR3 bases are TGTGCCAGCTCATCCCTAGCGGGAGGGCCCCAAGAGACCCAGTACTTC.

This clonotype was detected a few times. V is TRBV7-3 and J is TRBJ2-2, with a tentative D call TRBD2 (5 bases). The CDR3 sequence is 16 residues long. Per germline, CDR1 SGHTA and CDR2 FQGTGA. The germline V and J ends were trimmed by 1 base and 5 bases, with 14 bases remaining between them. The CDR3 nucleotides read TGTGCCAGCAGCTTAAGAGGGCCTAGTGGAACCGGGGAGCTGTTTTTT. This translates into CASSLRGPSGTGELFF.

This clonotype appeared a few times. The chain carries TRBV11-2 and TRBJ2-2; D might be TRBD1 (6 bases). This CDR3 has 16 residues. Trimming stripped 1 base from V and 4 bases from J, with 13 bases between. The germline gives CDR1 SGHAT, CDR2 FQNNGV. CDR3 coding DNA: TGTGCCAGCAGCTTAGTAGGGGGTTTGGGCACCGGGGAGCTGTTTTTT. Protein sequence: CASSLVGGLGTGELFF.

CDR3 region: CASSSTDSAPNEQFF. CDR3 nucleotides: TGTGCCAGCAGCTCAACCGACTCCGCGCCCAATGAGCAGTTCTTC. The rearrangement uses TRBV7-2 and TRBJ2-1; no definite D call. Trimming took off 4 bases at V and 6 bases at J, with 16 bases between the two ends. Germline lookup yields CDR1 SGHTA and CDR2 FQGNSA. This CDR3 is built from 15 residues.

This clonotype was seen many times. The chain has TRBV20-1 and TRBJ2-5; perhaps D is TRBD1 or TRBD2 (6 bases each). The CDR3 has 14 residues. In germline, CDR1 is DFQATT, CDR2 SNEGSKA (reference sequence). Deletions cut 3 bases from V and 5 bases from J, with 16 bases between. The CDR3 reads CSASHVRGRETQYF. The CDR3 bases are TGCAGTGCTAGTCATGTCCGGGGGCGGGAGACCCAGTACTTC.

This clonotype was counted only a few times. The chain combines TRBV19 with TRBJ2-1; maybe TRBD1 (5 bases). The CDR3 length is 14 residues. Germline values: CDR1 LNHDA, CDR2 SQIVND (reference sequence). V lost 5 bases and J 9 bases, leaving 17 bases between the germline ends. The CDR3 sequence is CASSPRQKHVEQFF. CDR3 bases: TGTGCCAGTAGTCCAAGACAGAAGCATGTTGAGCAGTTCTTC.

J is TRBJ1-2 and V is TRBV9; tentatively, D is TRBD1 (5 bases). Germline V gene data show CDR1 as SGDLS and CDR2 as YYNGEE. V gave up 2 bases and J gave up 7 bases, with 12 bases separating them. The CDR3 is 13 amino acids. Here the CDR3 reads CASSVGGKGGYTF. The DNA for the CDR3 is TGTGCCAGCAGCGTTGGGGGGAAGGGTGGCTACACCTTC. The full variable domain, in which reference TRBV9 and TRBJ1-2 provide the parts outside the CDR3, is DSGVTQTPKHLITATGQRVTLRCSPRSGDLSVYWYQQSLDQGLQFLIQYYNGEERAKGNILERFSAQQFPDLHSELNLSSLELGDSALYFCASSVGGKGGYTFGSGTRLTVV.

This clonotype was picked up a small number of times. This chain uses TRBV5-1 with TRBJ1-5; TRBD1 matches 11 bases. From germline, CDR1 is SGHRS and CDR2 YFSETQ. The CDR3 is made up of 14 amino acids. V lost 5 bases to trimming and J lost 11 bases; unmatched junction nucleotides: 9. The CDR3 DNA reads TGCGCCAGCAGTCCCGGGACAGGGGGAACGACCCAGCATTTT. Translation gives CASSPGTGGTTQHF.

Many counts were recorded for this clonotype. The chain links TRBV30 to TRBJ1-5; 7 bases line up with TRBD1. This CDR3 has 15 amino acids. The V gene end was trimmed by 2 bases and the J gene end by 3 bases; junction bases not matched to a gene: 7. Germline values: CDR1 GTSNPN, CDR2 SVGIG (reference sequence). The CDR3 here is CAWSLTGVYNQPQHF. DNA for the CDR3: TGTGCCTGGAGTCTAACAGGGGTCTACAATCAGCCCCAGCATTTT.

This clonotype was picked up many times. The J gene is TRBJ2-1, the V gene TRBV20-1; possibly TRBD2 for D (6 bases). This CDR3 has 12 amino acids. V lost 2 bases and J 4 bases, leaving 6 bases between the germline ends. Germline V gene sequence: CDR1 DFQATT, CDR2 SNEGSKA (reference sequence). The CDR3 nucleotides read TGCAGTGCTAGACGGGAGTACAATGAGCAGTTCTTC. Protein: CSARREYNEQFF.

This clonotype occurred many times. The chain combines TRBV20-1 with TRBJ2-3; D may be TRBD1 (5 bases). V lost 2 bases, J lost 2 bases, and 29 bases lay in between. CDR3 length equals 20 residues. The germline V gene has CDR1 DFQATT and CDR2 SNEGSKA (reference sequence). The CDR3 bases are TGCAGTGCTAGATCCACCCCTTTTTCGTCACAGGCCCTCCTCACAGATACGCAGTATTTT. As protein: CSARSTPFSSQALLTDTQYF.

V is TRBV2 and J is TRBJ1-4, with D perhaps matching TRBD1 (6 bases). Trimming left V 6 bases short and J 3 bases short, with 17 bases between. CDR3 length: 16 residues. The germline gives CDR1 SNHLY, CDR2 FYNNEI. CDR3 region: CASRKGRGASNEKLFF. In DNA form, the CDR3 reads TGTGCCAGCAGGAAGGGCAGGGGAGCTTCTAATGAAAAACTGTTTTTT.

The chain combines TRBV7-2 with TRBJ2-7; D gene uncertain. Germline assignment: CDR1 SGHTA and CDR2 FQGNSA. The V end was cut by 1 base, the J end by 3 bases, with 13 bases between. The CDR3 has 15 amino acids. In nucleotides, the CDR3 is TGTGCCAGCAGCTTAGTGGTTCGTACTTTCTACGAGCAGTACTTC. Translation gives CASSLVVRTFYEQYF.